This T cell receptor beta chain was captured in a study of shared clonotypes between healthy human individuals (dated by TCRdb to 2020 to 2022). For the study in its entirety: A couple of women and three men aged 18 to 49 years were included in the cohort. Libraries were prepared and TCR repertoires were sequenced by different laboratories using diverse techniques, in order to increase sequencing depth and limit assay-specific biases. For each donor, three plates each were used for CD4 naive and CD4 memory, two plates were used for CD8 naive, and one plate was used for CD8 memory. The study deeply sequenced blood TCR repertoires of five healthy adults to estimate repertoire size and the extent of clonotype sharing between individuals. Between about 0.9 and 10 billion PBMCs per donor were obtained by leukapheresis.

Study-wide findings and limitations: Pairwise subsampling led to the expectation that sequencing depth would affect the degree of clonotype sharing among donors. Naive subsets generally had larger estimated clonotype richness than memory subsets did. Compared with non-shared clonotypes, clonotypes shared by all four sorted-subset donors had higher generation probabilities. Even with the large sequencing depth, rarefaction of the sorted-subset datasets indicated that sequencing was incomplete. Sampling was restricted to blood, and TCR repertoires in tissue are likely to differ from TCR repertoires in blood. The small number of donors limited the genetic and exposure-history diversity represented. When a handful of donors were compared, the shared fraction of clonotypes was around 5.1% for naive CD4, approximately 3.5% for naive CD8, 2% to 2.5% for memory CD4, and 0.35% to 0.5% for memory CD8.

For the CD8 naive samples, CD45RO-negative cells were positively selected for CCR7, yielding a CD45RA+CCR7+ population from which TemRA cells were excluded. The donors were healthy, HIV-negative adults with no recently reported acute infections or vaccinations. All donors were Caucasian adults living in Nashville, Tennessee, USA. Blood was collected by leukapheresis, and PBMCs were isolated by Ficoll-Histopaque density gradient centrifugation and then cryopreserved in liquid nitrogen vapor phase. Analytical flow cytometry was used to check the purity and quantity of every magnetically sorted T cell population. Genomic DNA was isolated from every sorted fraction and measured by UV absorbance on a Nanodrop 2000c. TCR CDR3 regions were amplified from genomic DNA by multiplex PCR using the deep immunoSEQ assay. Extracted genomic DNA from each cell subset was spread evenly across all wells of several immunoSEQ 96-well plates, with each plate serving as a replicate. For sorted subsets, roughly 190 ng of genomic DNA, equivalent to some 30,000 T cell genomes, went into each replicate PCR. Purified libraries were quantified with a Qubit 3.0 fluorometer, sized on a Bioanalyzer 2100, and re-quantified with the KAPA Library Quantification kit. Each immunoSEQ 96-well plate was sequenced on its own single-read 150-cycle Illumina NextSeq 550 flow cell. As for how the authors treated the data: Because only junctional sequences without quality scores were contained in the immunoSEQ output, filtering matching that applied to full-length reads could not be performed. To assign V/J genes and CDR3, sequences were annotated using PyIR, a Python wrapper for IgBLAST v1.9, with IMGT germline references. Reads with weak V/J assignments (E-value above 1e-6), missing CDR3, stop codons, out-of-frame junctions, or ambiguous translated residues were removed. A V3J clonotype was defined by an identical inferred V gene, J gene, and CDR3 amino acid sequence. The percentage overlap between two repertoires was calculated by dividing the number of shared unique clonotypes by the size of the smaller repertoire. RTK rarefaction, the Chao1 estimator, and Recon v2.1 estimates of unobserved clonotypes were used to assess repertoire richness. OLGA was used to compute generation probabilities for all TCRbeta clonotypes that the gDNA method yielded from a few donors. In its TCRdb copy, this immuneACCESS table keeps in-frame sequences only and misses some clones. Where compared with another copy, unresolved V genes explain less than half of these, and the others have no known cause. That table furnishes V, J and clone size, whereas the DNA furnished D and trimming. In this sample the table shows about 2 million clones, about 95% of which occur a single time. More than 0.9% of the sample is held by the ten biggest clonotypes.

Of note for this clone: Its antigen target is currently unknown. Within one base of it there is no much larger clone, and no base qualities were kept.

CDR1 MNHEY and CDR2 SMNVEV are derived from the germline V gene (reference sequence). Trimming accounts for 4 bases at V and 7 bases at J, while the number of junction bases matched to no gene is 2. CDR3 length: 13 amino acids, cysteine to phenylalanine. The DNA shown is the 39-base CDR3, in frame from base 1. Input material: naive CD8+ T cells sorted from blood. What the cell subset or site label conveys for this sample: CD45RA+CCR7+. The sequence derives from a man between 18 and 35 years old in good health. This receptor chain uses TRBV27 and TRBJ1-5; TRBD1 fits 9 bases in the junction. The CDR3 here reads CASSWDRAQPQHF. The nucleotide sequence reads as follows: TGTGCCAGCAGTTGGGACAGGGCCCAGCCCCAGCATTTT.